Below, one TCR beta chain is given with its context. The antigen remains unidentified. Indicated treatment: 15 to 20 received Ad26.COV2.S at low or high dose, single or two shots; several received placebo; per-sample allocation not given. Collection of samples fell on day 63 after the first vaccine or placebo injection. These data belong to a study of Ad26.COV2.S vaccination and SARS-CoV-2 variants. The CDR3 is made up of 15 amino acids. With 2 bases clipped from V and 1 base from J, the junction kept 3 bases outside the gene matches. Germline-derived CDR1 and CDR2 are SGHDT and YYEEEE. Sequencing was performed with immunoSEQ multiplex PCR; in TCRdb, only in-frame clones are kept and a portion is missing. The sample contains 430,000 or so clones, roughly 89% of which appear only once. Study-level findings and limits: There was a possibility that the TCR breadth and depth analyses underestimated total T cell responses.

Source: peripheral blood, taken in a trial of Ad26.COV2.S vaccine versus placebo. This rearrangement joins TRBV5-6 to TRBJ2-5; 9 bases line up with TRBD2. This TCR derives from a person between 18 and 60 years old who received the Ad26.COV2.S COVID-19 vaccine or a placebo. The CDR3 coding sequence is TGTGCCAGCAGCTTAGCGGGGGGCCTCCAAGAGACCCAGTACTTC. This gives the protein CASSLAGGLQETQYF.